This TCR beta chain was identified during a study of shared clonotypes between healthy human individuals. Study-level results: An effect of sequencing depth on clonotype sharing among donors was expected.

Amplification in unsorted PBMC replicate PCRs started from around 0.3 ug DNA, which equals tens of thousands of T cell genomes. Authors' processing steps: Sequence data from immunoSEQ were junction-only and lacked quality scores; consequently, filtering differed. Sequencing used immunoSEQ multiplex PCR; TCRdb keeps in-frame clones, though not all of them. V, J and clone size reflect that table, while D and trimming were determined from the DNA. The table has about 470,000 clones, more than 75% seen once; the top ten hold 13%. This clone came up a few times. Antigen unknown. Germline V CDR1 and CDR2: SGHRS, YFSETQ. The CDR3 runs to 15 residues. Germline trimming cut 0 bases from V and 1 base from J; bases unmatched to any gene: 1.

The chain recombines TRBV5-1 with TRBJ2-5; 9 bases align to TRBD1. Material for sequencing was PBMCs. This clonotype originated in a woman aged 40 to 50 in good health. Some clones in this sample may be carry-over from other donors' samples. The CDR3 protein is CASSLGTGVQETQYF. In DNA, the CDR3 is TGCGCCAGCAGCTTGGGGACAGGGGTCCAAGAGACCCAGTACTTC.